These 30 T cell receptor beta chains originate from one sample sequenced in a study of shared clonotypes between healthy human individuals (dated by TCRdb to the early 2020s). The library came from the immunoSEQ multiplex PCR assay. TCRdb obtained this table from immuneACCESS and retained in-frame rearrangements with V and J assigned. These tables miss some clones; where compared with another copy, unresolved V genes account for less than half of the shortfall, and the remainder is unexplained. The sample table records almost 750,000 clones; just under 75% of these occur just once. Under 2% of the sample is held by the ten biggest clonotypes. Specimen: memory CD4+ T cells sorted from blood. The cell subset or site label of this sample denotes: CD45RA-negative fraction. These receptors came from a young woman in good health.

This clone occurred a few times. As DNA, the CDR3 is TGTGCCAGCCGTAACCCTGACAGGAGCGGTAACTATGGCTACACCTTC. This sequence encodes CASRNPDRSGNYGYTF. This chain uses TRBV27 with TRBJ1-2; a weak D match, TRBD1 (6 bases). V lost 8 bases and J lost 1, with 20 bases in between. The CDR3 spans 16 residues. Germline lookup yields CDR1 MNHEY and CDR2 SMNVEV (reference sequence).

This sequence joins TRBV5-1 and TRBJ1-2; a possible D gene is TRBD1 (6 bases). V was cut by 2 bases and J by 8 bases, with 19 bases left in between. CDR3 length: 15 amino acids. Germline V gene lookup returns CDR1 SGHRS and CDR2 YFSETQ. The CDR3, as DNA: TGCGCCAGCAGCTTCCTAGGGGACACCCCGGGAGGCTACACCTTC. Amino acid sequence: CASSFLGDTPGGYTF.

This clone was picked up a small number of times. This chain links TRBV7-9 with TRBJ1-5, with D unclear. CDR3 length: 12 residues. V was shortened by 3 bases and J by 4 bases, with 4 bases between the two germline ends. Germline lookup yields CDR1 SEHNR and CDR2 FQNEAQ (reference sequence). The CDR3 reads CASSFGNQPQHF. As DNA, the CDR3 is TGTGCCAGCAGCTTCGGGAATCAGCCCCAGCATTTT.

In this sample, this clone turned up a few times. V and J are TRBV6-1 and TRBJ2-3; TRBD2 might be the D (6 bases). V was shortened by 2 bases and J by 2 bases, with 17 bases between the two germline ends. Germline assignment: CDR1 MNHNS and CDR2 SASEGT. This CDR3 region has 17 residues. In nucleotides, the CDR3 is TGTGCCAGCAGTGAACTAGCGTCGAGACCTTCCACAGATACGCAGTATTTT. The encoded protein is CASSELASRPSTDTQYF.

The genes are TRBV4-1 and TRBJ1-4; D remains ambiguous. Trimming shortened V by 4 bases and J by 8 bases, and 20 bases separated the two germline ends. This CDR3 has 16 amino acids. From germline, CDR1 is MGHRA and CDR2 YSYEKL. CDR3 DNA sequence: TGCGCCAGCAGCCCACTTGGACGGACCCCGGGGGAAAAACTGTTTTTT. Protein product: CASSPLGRTPGEKLFF.

The CDR3 DNA follows: TGCGCCAGCAGCTTTGGGACAGCTTTCTACGAGCAGTACTTC. Residues: CASSFGTAFYEQYF. The chain carries TRBV5-1 and TRBJ2-7; 7 bases are a match to TRBD1. Germline values: CDR1 SGHRS, CDR2 YFSETQ. The CDR3 consists of 14 residues. V dropped 2 bases and J dropped 3; count of bases not matched to a gene: 5.

V and J are TRBV6-5 and TRBJ2-1, with a tentative D call TRBD1 (5 bases). V was shortened by 6 bases and J by 6 bases, with 9 bases between the two germline ends. Per the germline V gene, CDR1 is MNHEY and CDR2 is SVGAGI. The CDR3 loop spans 12 amino acids. The CDR3 sequence: CASRDSFNEQFF. The CDR3 coding sequence is TGTGCCAGCAGAGACAGTTTCAATGAGCAGTTCTTC.

This clone has more than one count but fewer than ten. This rearrangement joins TRBV13 to TRBJ2-7, with D perhaps TRBD2 (6 bases). CDR1 is PRHDT and CDR2 is FYEKMQ in the germline V gene (reference sequence). Between the trimmed V and J ends, which lost 2 bases and 6 bases, there was a span of 8 bases. This CDR3 contains 12 residues. The CDR3 DNA reads as TGTGCCAGCAGCTTACGGGGAGGCGAGCAGTACTTC. Translated, it gives CASSLRGGEQYF.

This clone was observed many times. The chain links TRBV14 to TRBJ2-7; 9 bases are a match to TRBD1. V lost 4 bases, J lost 3 bases, and 7 bases stayed unmatched. CDR3 length: 15 residues. The V gene's germline CDR1 is SGHDN and CDR2 FVKESK. CDR3 nucleotide sequence: TGTGCCAGCAGCCCTACAGGGGGCGCCGTCTACGAGCAGTACTTC. It specifies CASSPTGGAVYEQYF.

This clone was observed a handful of times. The CDR3 loop reads CASSLGALAGPHEQFF. The CDR3 DNA reads as TGTGCCAGCAGCTTAGGTGCACTAGCGGGCCCCCATGAGCAGTTCTTC. This chain uses TRBV7-2 with TRBJ2-1, with 9 bases fitting TRBD2. Germline CDR1 reads SGHTA; CDR2 reads FQGNSA. Germline trimming cut 1 base from V and 8 bases from J; bases unmatched to any gene: 9. The CDR3 has 16 residues.

The V gene is TRBV27, the J gene TRBJ2-7, with D perhaps being TRBD1 or TRBD2 (6 bases each). V was pared by 2 bases and J by 4 bases, with 12 bases between. The CDR3 covers 14 residues. Germline CDR1 MNHEY, CDR2 SMNVEV (reference sequence). CDR3 amino acids: CASSLGGPSYEQYF. CDR3 DNA sequence: TGTGCCAGCAGTTTAGGGGGGCCGTCTTACGAGCAGTACTTC.

The CDR3 loop is CASSTQNTEAFF. In DNA form, the CDR3 reads TGTGCCAGCTCAACTCAGAACACTGAAGCTTTCTTT. V is TRBV18 and J is TRBJ1-1; no definite D call. Trimming removed 5 bases from V and 1 base from J, with 5 bases in between. The germline CDR1 and CDR2 sequences are KGHSH and LQKENI. The CDR3 totals 12 residues.

This clone came up many times. The chain joins TRBV2 to TRBJ2-7, with D unresolved. Trimming stripped 5 bases from V and 3 bases from J, with 5 bases between. This CDR3 has 11 residues. In germline, CDR1 is SNHLY, CDR2 FYNNEI. The CDR3 region has the DNA TGTGCCAGCAGTAAAATCTACGAGCAGTACTTC. Amino acid sequence: CASSKIYEQYF.

This clone was picked up a small number of times. The same CDR3 arises from other DNA sequences in this sample as well. The rearrangement joins TRBV7-9 to TRBJ2-7, with TRBD1 as a possible D gene (6 bases). Trimming cost V 1 base and J 0 bases, with 7 bases left between them. Germline values: CDR1 SEHNR, CDR2 FQNEAQ (reference sequence). There are 14 residues in the CDR3. CDR3 bases: TGTGCCAGCAGCTTAGGACAGGCCTCCTACGAGCAGTACTTC. This translates into CASSLGQASYEQYF.

The chain joins TRBV27 to TRBJ2-7; D remains unclear. Germline assignment: CDR1 MNHEY and CDR2 SMNVEV (reference sequence). Trimming stripped 4 bases from V and 4 bases from J, with 17 bases between. The CDR3 contains 15 residues. CDR3 in DNA: TGTGCCAGCAGTTCCCCGGACCGTGGGCTTTACGAGCAGTACTTC. Its protein is CASSSPDRGLYEQYF.

The sample holds a few counts of this clone. The chain links TRBV11-2 to TRBJ2-3, with TRBD1 identical over 8 bases. V was pared by 6 bases and J by 3 bases, with 2 bases of the junction left unmatched. The CDR3 consists of 13 residues. Per the germline V gene, CDR1 is SGHAT and CDR2 is FQNNGV. The CDR3 DNA sequence: TGTGCCAGCAGTCGACAGGGGACAGATACGCAGTATTTT. This codes for CASSRQGTDTQYF.

The chain carries TRBV6-6 and TRBJ1-4; weak D call: TRBD1 (6 bases). This CDR3 is built from 14 residues. The germline gives CDR1 MNHNY, CDR2 SVGAGI (reference sequence). Deletions cut 6 bases from V and 5 bases from J, with 13 bases between. This CDR3 is CASREQRGNEKLFF. The CDR3 DNA is TGTGCCAGCAGGGAACAGAGGGGGAATGAAAAACTGTTTTTT.

About this clone: Its ends do not fully match the called genes, so a read error is possible. The J gene is TRBJ1-1, the V gene TRBV6-5; the D gene is possibly TRBD1 (6 bases). This CDR3 has 15 residues. The germline V gene encodes CDR1 MNHEY and CDR2 SVGAGI. The CDR3 region has the DNA TGTGCCAGCAGTTACTCGAATAGGGGGTATGCTGAAGCTTTTTTT. Its translation: CASSYSNRGYAEAFF.

The chain is built from TRBV10-3 and TRBJ1-2, with 8 bases fitting TRBD1. This CDR3 has 14 amino acids. The germline V gene has CDR1 ENHRY and CDR2 SYGVKD. J gave up 8 bases and V 6 bases, and 11 bases lay outside the gene matches. DNA of the CDR3: TGTGCCATCAGCCCCGGGACAGGATTACGCGGCTACACCTTC. This encodes CAISPGTGLRGYTF.

The chain uses TRBV27 and TRBJ2-3; no firm D call. CDR1 is MNHEY, CDR2 SMNVEV, per germline (reference sequence). V gave up 6 bases and J gave up 13 bases, with 5 bases separating them. The CDR3 is made up of 8 amino acids. In nucleotides, the CDR3 is TGTGCCAGCAGCCGGGAGTATTTT. Residues: CASSREYF.

This clone was detected ten times or more. This chain links TRBV28 with TRBJ2-1; the D gene is possibly TRBD1 (6 bases). Trimming stripped 6 bases from V and 7 bases from J, with 22 bases between. CDR3 size: 16 residues. Germline-derived CDR1 and CDR2 are MDHEN and SYDVKM. CDR3 in amino acids: CASSPNTGFTGNEQFF. The CDR3 nucleotides are TGTGCCAGCAGCCCTAATACCGGTTTTACAGGGAATGAGCAGTTCTTC.

This rearrangement joins TRBV6-5 to TRBJ2-1; 14 positions agree with TRBD2. This CDR3 has 14 residues. Germline V gene lookup returns CDR1 MNHEY and CDR2 SVGAGI. The V segment lost 2 bases and the J segment 12 bases; nucleotides outside the gene matches: 3. The CDR3 loop reads CASSYGTSGSWQFF. The CDR3 DNA reads as TGTGCCAGCAGTTACGGGACTAGCGGGAGTTGGCAGTTCTTC.

The V call is TRBV6-1, the J call TRBJ2-7, with 11 bases fitting TRBD2. The germline V gene encodes CDR1 MNHNS and CDR2 SASEGT. The CDR3 runs to 14 residues. The V segment lost 6 bases and the J segment 6 bases; nucleotides outside the gene matches: 7. CDR3 region: CASRIAGGPFEQYF. CDR3 DNA: TGTGCCAGCAGAATAGCGGGAGGGCCTTTCGAGCAGTACTTC.

V usage is TRBV4-1 and J usage is TRBJ2-5; D is unresolved. V dropped 1 base and J dropped 1 base, with 4 bases sitting between them. The CDR3 contains 13 residues. Germline V lookup: CDR1 MGHRA, CDR2 YSYEKL. This CDR3 reads CASSQAAQETQYF. Written as DNA, the CDR3 is TGCGCCAGCAGCCAAGCAGCCCAAGAGACCCAGTACTTC.

Concerning this clone: Within the sample, other DNA sequences also encode this same CDR3. The chain combines TRBV6-1 with TRBJ1-2; D is unclear. The CDR3 contains 13 residues. Germline V gene sequence: CDR1 MNHNS, CDR2 SASEGT. The V and J ends lost 1 base and 2 bases respectively, with 5 bases between them. The CDR3 reads CASSEGRNYGYTF. CDR3 DNA: TGTGCCAGCAGTGAAGGCAGGAACTATGGCTACACCTTC.

This sequence joins TRBV28 and TRBJ1-2; D unresolved. This CDR3 has 11 residues. Trimming stripped 5 bases from V and 4 bases from J, with 5 bases between. From germline, CDR1 is MDHEN and CDR2 SYDVKM. For the CDR3, the DNA is TGTGCCAGCAGTGCGACCTATGGCTACACCTTC. The encoded protein is CASSATYGYTF.

The V call is TRBV14, the J call TRBJ2-5; 10 bases fit TRBD2. The CDR3 has 15 amino acids. Trimming cost V 4 bases and J 7 bases; bases outside gene matches: 9. Germline values: CDR1 SGHDN, CDR2 FVKESK. The CDR3 DNA is TGTGCCAGCAGCCGAGACTTAGCGGGAGGAGGGACCCAGTACTTC. Encoded protein: CASSRDLAGGGTQYF.

The table lists this clone with a few counts. Other nucleotide sequences from this sample produce the same CDR3. The rearrangement uses TRBV6-1 and TRBJ1-5, with 8 nucleotides matching TRBD1. Trimming removed 2 bases from V and 4 bases from J; junction bases left unmatched: 1. CDR3 length: 14 residues. Germline CDR1 reads MNHNS; CDR2 reads SASEGT. CDR3 nucleotides: TGTGCCAGCAGTGAACAGGGGGCGAATCAGCCCCAGCATTTT. Amino acids: CASSEQGANQPQHF.

This clone was counted a few times. V usage is TRBV20-1 and J usage is TRBJ2-7; no clear D. CDR3 length: 11 amino acids. From germline, CDR1 is DFQATT and CDR2 SNEGSKA (reference sequence). Trimming took 6 bases from V and 6 from J, leaving 12 bases between them. CDR3 DNA sequence: TGCAGTGCCCCTTCCCCCGTCGAGCAGTACTTC. Its protein product is CSAPSPVEQYF.

CDR3: CSVVRDRGSYEQYF. CDR3 coding DNA: TGCAGCGTGGTCCGTGACAGGGGCTCCTACGAGCAGTACTTC. The chain is built from TRBV29-1 and TRBJ2-5, with 8 bases aligning to TRBD1. TRBJ2-7 matches the DNA end more closely, so the J call is doubtful. Germline V gene lookup returns CDR1 SQVTM and CDR2 ANQGSEA. The CDR3 contains 14 residues.